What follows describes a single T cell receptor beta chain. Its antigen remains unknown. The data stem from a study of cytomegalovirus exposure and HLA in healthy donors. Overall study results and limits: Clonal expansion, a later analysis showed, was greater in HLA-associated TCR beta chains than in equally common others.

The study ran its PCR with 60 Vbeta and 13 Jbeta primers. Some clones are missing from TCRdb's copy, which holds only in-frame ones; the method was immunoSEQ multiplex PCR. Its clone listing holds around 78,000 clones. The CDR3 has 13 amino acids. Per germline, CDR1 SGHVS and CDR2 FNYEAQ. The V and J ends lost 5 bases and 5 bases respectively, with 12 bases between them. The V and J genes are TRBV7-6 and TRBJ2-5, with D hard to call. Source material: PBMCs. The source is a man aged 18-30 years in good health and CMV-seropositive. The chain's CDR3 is CASSLQSGETQYF. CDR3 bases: TGTGCCAGCAGCCTACAGAGTGGGGAGACCCAGTACTTC.